The 26 T cell receptor beta chains listed next were all sequenced from one sample in a study of control samples from healthy donors and cancer patients (dated by TCRdb to about 2020). To prepare the library, the immunoSEQ multiplex PCR assay was applied. Sourced from immuneACCESS, this table was stored by TCRdb with only in-frame sequences that have V and J called. A share of the clones is absent; for the studies checked, an unresolved V gene accounts for under half, and the remainder has no known explanation. The sample table lists some 100,000 clones, 70% to 90% of them with a count of one. The ten largest clonotypes hold approximately 14% of the sample. The sequencing input was blood. The receptors come from a man aged 30-40 years in good health.

The chain employs TRBV15 and TRBJ2-2; the D gene is possibly TRBD1 (6 bases). The CDR3 has 15 amino acids. V lost 2 bases, J lost 5 bases, and 12 bases lay in between. Germline V lookup: CDR1 LNHNV, CDR2 YYDKDF (reference sequence). CDR3 nucleotide sequence: TGTGCCACCAGCAGACCAGGGGCCCAAACCGGGGAGCTGTTTTTT. Its translation: CATSRPGAQTGELFF.

The gene calls are TRBV7-8 and TRBJ2-7; 7 bases are a match to TRBD1. This CDR3 spans 14 amino acids. The V gene end was trimmed by 5 bases and the J gene end by 0 bases; junction bases not matched to a gene: 4. CDR1 and CDR2 from the germline V gene are SGHVS and FQNEAQ. The CDR3, as DNA: TGTGCCAGCAGCACGGGACAGTCCTCCTACGAGCAGTACTTC. It specifies CASSTGQSSYEQYF.

The genes are TRBV30 and TRBJ2-7; 10 bases are shared with TRBD2. CDR3 size: 15 residues. Unmatched junction bases numbered 6, after V lost 3 bases and J lost 1 base. The germline gives CDR1 GTSNPN, CDR2 SVGIG (reference sequence). The chain's CDR3 is CAWRPGLAISYEQYF. The DNA of the CDR3 is TGTGCCTGGAGACCGGGACTAGCGATTTCCTACGAGCAGTACTTC.

The CDR3 DNA reads as TGTGCCAGCAGCCGTACACTAGGCACAGATACGCAGTATTTT. Its protein is CASSRTLGTDTQYF. J is TRBJ2-3 and V is TRBV7-2, with D possibly matching TRBD2 (5 bases). The CDR3 totals 14 residues. Germline CDR1 and CDR2: SGHTA and FQGNSA. V was pared by 5 bases and J by 1 base, with 10 bases between. Full variable domain (outside the CDR3, taken from reference TRBV7-2 and TRBJ2-3): GAGVSQSPSNKVTEKGKDVELRCDPISGHTALYWYRQSLGQGLEFLIYFQGNSAPDKSGLPSDRFSAERTGGSVSTLTIQRTQQEDSAVYLCASSRTLGTDTQYFGPGTRLTVL.

The rearrangement uses TRBV5-1 and TRBJ2-1, with TRBD2 matching over 11 bases. Trimming cost V 4 bases and J 6 bases; bases outside gene matches: 6. The CDR3 runs to 15 residues. The V gene's germline CDR1 is SGHRS and CDR2 YFSETQ. The CDR3: CASSPGTSGLNEQFF. CDR3 coding DNA: TGCGCCAGCAGCCCCGGGACTAGCGGCCTCAATGAGCAGTTCTTC.

This clone was counted a few times. The chain employs TRBV4-1 and TRBJ2-7, with TRBD2 matching 14 bases. The CDR3 spans 18 residues. The junction had 12 bases not matched to a gene; V was cut back by 4 bases and J by 4 bases. CDR1 and CDR2 (germline): MGHRA, YSYEKL. The CDR3 region is CASSPGPSGTSGSYEQYF. The CDR3 DNA reads TGCGCCAGCAGCCCCGGGCCCTCCGGGACTAGCGGGAGTTACGAGCAGTACTTC.

This chain links TRBV2 with TRBJ2-2; D may be TRBD2 (6 bases). V was shortened by 8 bases and J by 2 bases, with 15 bases between the two germline ends. The CDR3 loop spans 15 amino acids. The germline V gene has CDR1 SNHLY and CDR2 FYNNEI. The CDR3 bases are TGTGCCAGCCGGCGGGCTGGGACTAACACCGGGGAGCTGTTTTTT. Encoded protein: CASRRAGTNTGELFF.

The chain carries TRBV15 and TRBJ1-2; 8 bases are a match to TRBD1. Germline CDR1 is LNHNV and CDR2 is YYDKDF (reference sequence). CDR3 length: 17 residues. With 3 bases clipped from V and 2 bases from J, the junction kept 11 bases outside the gene matches. The CDR3 nucleotides read TGTGCCACCAGCAGCCCCCCGGGACAGGTTGAGAACTATGGCTACACCTTC. Encoded protein: CATSSPPGQVENYGYTF.

J is TRBJ1-2 and V is TRBV30, with 8 bases matching TRBD1. There are 15 residues in the CDR3. CDR1 and CDR2 from the germline V gene are GTSNPN and SVGIG (reference sequence). The V gene end was trimmed by 3 bases and the J gene end by 3 bases; junction bases not matched to a gene: 9. CDR3 DNA sequence: TGTGCCTGGAGCCCGATCGTGACAGGGGACTATGGCTACACCTTC. Translated: CAWSPIVTGDYGYTF. The full variable domain, with the rest looked up from reference TRBV30 and TRBJ1-2, is SQTIHQWPATLVQPVGSPLSLECTVEGTSNPNLYWYRQAAGRGLQLLFYSVGIGQISSEVPQNLSASRPQDRQFILSSKKLLLSDSGFYLCAWSPIVTGDYGYTFGSGTRLTVV.

This chain connects TRBV7-9 to TRBJ2-3, with TRBD2 identical over 8 bases. CDR1 SEHNR and CDR2 FQNEAQ come from the germline V gene (reference sequence). Germline trimming cut 7 bases from V and 5 bases from J; bases unmatched to any gene: 8. CDR3 length: 14 amino acids. DNA for the CDR3: TGTGCCAGCACCGTTGGCGCGGGGGGAGATACGCAGTATTTT. Translated, it gives CASTVGAGGDTQYF.

The chain couples TRBV6-5 to TRBJ2-7, with TRBD1 matching 7 bases. J lost 4 bases, V lost 4 bases, and 4 bases had no gene match. In germline, CDR1 is MNHEY, CDR2 SVGAGI. The CDR3 sequence is 13 residues long. CDR3 in DNA: TGTGCCAGCAGTTCGGGACAGCAATACGAGCAGTACTTC. As protein: CASSSGQQYEQYF.

The chain links TRBV9 to TRBJ2-5; D is unresolved. V was cut by 0 bases and J by 2 bases, with 8 bases left in between. The CDR3 is 14 amino acids. Germline V lookup: CDR1 SGDLS, CDR2 YYNGEE. The CDR3 reads CASSVDGSQETQYF. The CDR3 DNA reads TGTGCCAGCAGCGTAGACGGTTCGCAAGAGACCCAGTACTTC. Complete variable domain (other parts from reference TRBV9 and TRBJ2-5): DSGVTQTPKHLITATGQRVTLRCSPRSGDLSVYWYQQSLDQGLQFLIQYYNGEERAKGNILERFSAQQFPDLHSELNLSSLELGDSALYFCASSVDGSQETQYFGPGTRLLVL.

V is TRBV30 and J is TRBJ1-4; D ambiguous. CDR1 GTSNPN and CDR2 SVGIG come from the germline V gene (reference sequence). Between the trimmed V and J ends, which lost 4 bases and 8 bases, there was a span of 14 bases. This CDR3 contains 13 residues. In DNA form, the CDR3 reads TGTGCCTGGACCCAGGATACCCGCGAAAAACTGTTTTTT. Translating gives CAWTQDTREKLFF.

J is TRBJ2-3 and V is TRBV27, with no clear D. Between the trimmed V and J ends, which lost 4 bases and 0 bases, there was a span of 14 bases. In germline, CDR1 is MNHEY, CDR2 SMNVEV (reference sequence). This CDR3 has 16 residues. The CDR3 DNA is TGTGCCAGCAGTTCAGTTCCGGCGCATAGCACAGATACGCAGTATTTT. Translated: CASSSVPAHSTDTQYF.

V and J are TRBV14 and TRBJ2-2; D may be TRBD2 (6 bases). The CDR3 sequence is 15 residues long. Trimming pared 1 base from V and 0 bases from J, leaving 6 bases between. Germline values: CDR1 SGHDN, CDR2 FVKESK. CDR3: CASSQAGANTGELFF. In DNA form, the CDR3 reads TGTGCCAGCAGCCAAGCGGGGGCGAACACCGGGGAGCTGTTTTTT.

The chain joins TRBV2 to TRBJ1-1; TRBD1 agrees at 10 bases. CDR3 length equals 14 residues. After removal of 8 bases from V and 6 bases from J, the junction contained 9 bases not matched to a gene. The germline V gene encodes CDR1 SNHLY and CDR2 FYNNEI. The CDR3 loop is CASGRGTGEAEAFF. The CDR3 nucleotides are TGTGCCAGCGGGCGGGGGACAGGGGAAGCTGAAGCTTTCTTT.

The chain joins TRBV11-3 to TRBJ2-1; 16 bases fit TRBD2. This CDR3 is built from 18 residues. Unmatched junction bases numbered 11, after V lost 3 bases and J lost 9 bases. Per the germline V gene, CDR1 is SGHNT and CDR2 is YENEEA. The CDR3 sequence is CASSFIGGLAGGPGEQFF. Written as DNA, the CDR3 is TGTGCCAGCAGCTTCATAGGGGGACTAGCGGGAGGGCCCGGTGAGCAGTTCTTC.

This rearrangement joins TRBV7-9 to TRBJ1-1; D perhaps matches TRBD1 (5 bases). Deletions cut 6 bases from V and 4 bases from J, with 18 bases between. The germline V gene encodes CDR1 SEHNR and CDR2 FQNEAQ (reference sequence). The CDR3 spans 15 residues. In nucleotides, the CDR3 is TGTGCCAGCAGGTCCACGGGGGAAATGAGCACTGAAGCTTTCTTT. Its protein is CASRSTGEMSTEAFF. The entire variable domain, with the rest obtained from reference TRBV7-9 and TRBJ1-1, is as follows: DTGVSQNPRHKITKRGQNVTFRCDPISEHNRLYWYRQTLGQGPEFLTYFQNEAQLEKSRLLSDRFSAERPKGSFSTLEIQRTEQGDSAMYLCASRSTGEMSTEAFFGQGTRLTVV.

This chain connects TRBV18 to TRBJ1-2, with D perhaps matching TRBD1 (6 bases). This CDR3 is built from 15 residues. In germline, CDR1 is KGHSH, CDR2 LQKENI. The V gene lost 6 bases and the J gene lost 8 bases, with 22 bases spanning the gap. The CDR3 DNA follows: TGTGCCAGCTCTACAGGGCCAGCGACTATTCCCGGCTACACCTTC. Translating it yields CASSTGPATIPGYTF.

The CDR3 DNA reads as TGTGCCAGCAGCGTAGATCCGCGGCAGGTTCAGGCAGATACGCAGTATTTT. This encodes CASSVDPRQVQADTQYF. This chain joins TRBV9 and TRBJ2-3, with unresolved D. V dropped 0 bases and J dropped 4 bases, with 18 bases sitting between them. The CDR3 totals 17 residues. The germline V gene has CDR1 SGDLS and CDR2 YYNGEE.

The genes are TRBV5-6 and TRBJ1-4; D perhaps matches TRBD1 (5 bases). The CDR3 runs to 16 residues. V lost 0 bases and J 7 bases, leaving 16 bases between the germline ends. Germline CDR1 reads SGHDT; CDR2 reads YYEEEE. In DNA form, the CDR3 reads TGTGCCAGCAGCTTGGGTTCGTCGGGGGTTTTTGAAAAACTGTTTTTT. Protein product: CASSLGSSGVFEKLFF.

This clone was counted only a few times. This chain links TRBV10-2 with TRBJ2-3; 12 bases map to TRBD2. The CDR3 length is 17 residues. Germline trimming cut 0 bases from V and 2 bases from J; bases unmatched to any gene: 3. CDR1 WSHSY and CDR2 SAAADI come from the germline V gene. CDR3 sequence: CASSESGTSGYTDTQYF. DNA of the CDR3: TGCGCCAGCAGTGAGTCAGGGACTAGCGGGTACACAGATACGCAGTATTTT.

The rearrangement uses TRBV5-1 and TRBJ2-7, with D maybe TRBD1 (5 bases). The CDR3 has 13 residues. CDR1 and CDR2 from the germline V gene are SGHRS and YFSETQ. V lost 0 bases, J lost 1 base, and 5 bases lay in between. CDR3 coding DNA: TGCGCCAGCAGCTTGGGACAGTCCTACGAGCAGTACTTC. This gives the protein CASSLGQSYEQYF. The entire variable domain, with the rest obtained from reference TRBV5-1 and TRBJ2-7, is as follows: KAGVTQTPRYLIKTRGQQVTLSCSPISGHRSVSWYQQTPGQGLQFLFEYFSETQRNKGNFPGRFSGRQFSNSRSEMNVSTLELGDSALYLCASSLGQSYEQYFGPGTRLTVT.

In regard to this clone: Just one base apart from a much larger clone, this may be a read error. The sample contains more than one DNA sequence encoding this CDR3. The V call is TRBV28, the J call TRBJ1-2; D uncertain. The V gene's germline CDR1 is MDHEN and CDR2 SYDVKM. The CDR3 totals 15 residues. Trimming cost V 6 bases and J 4 bases, with 18 bases left between them. CDR3: CASSRTAGGPYGYTF. In DNA form, the CDR3 reads TGTGCCAGCAGCCGGACGGCAGGAGGACCCTATGGCTACACCTTC.

The chain carries TRBV7-2 and TRBJ1-2; D possibly corresponds to TRBD1 (5 bases). This CDR3 comprises 15 residues. V was clipped by 1 base and J by 0 bases, with 9 bases between them. Germline V lookup: CDR1 SGHTA, CDR2 FQGNSA. Here the CDR3 DNA reads TGTGCCAGCAGCTTAGTGGGGCAGACTAACTATGGCTACACCTTC. Translating gives CASSLVGQTNYGYTF.

The chain recombines TRBV6-4 with TRBJ2-3; no firm D call. The germline gives CDR1 MRHNA, CDR2 SNTAGT. Trimming stripped 5 bases from V and 3 bases from J, with 9 bases between. The CDR3 length is 13 residues. CDR3 protein: CASSHHLTDTQYF. DNA for the CDR3: TGTGCCAGCAGTCACCATCTTACAGATACGCAGTATTTT.